The 21 T cell receptor beta chains reported below all come from one sample, sequenced in a study of CXCR3-negative and CXCR3-positive naive CD8 T cells. No antigen has been assigned to these receptors. Study-wide points: When CXCR3-positive naive cells were set against CXCR3-negative naive cells, the former had more hydrophobic TRB CDR3s.

Each TRB cDNA library was prepared by 5' RACE (with UMI labels). TCRdb re-called the 5' RACE reads; every CDR3 protein appears as one record, without DNA. Its listing shows about 98,000 distinct CDR3 sequences. The sequencing input was naive CXCR3+ CD8+ T cells from blood. The subset was: CD45RO-CCR7+CD27+CD95- naive CD8+ T cells expressing CXCR3 (TNR3+). All receptors come from a human donor in good health. Some clones in this sample may be carry-over from other donors' samples.

This chain links TRBV7-9 with TRBJ1-2; TCRdb's D gene call, TRBD1, goes unchecked for lack of DNA. Germline loops: CDR1 SEHNR, CDR2 FQNEAQ (reference sequence). The CDR3 is 15 amino acids. The CDR3 loop reads CASSGDRVANYGYTF.

The V and J genes are TRBV4-2 and TRBJ2-1; the D gene TCRdb calls, TRBD2, cannot be checked with no DNA. The CDR3 totals 17 residues. Germline lookup yields CDR1 LGHNA and CDR2 YNFKEQ. CDR3: CASSQARGTSGYNEQFF.

The chain combines TRBV29-1 with TRBJ1-2; TCRdb gives TRBD1 as the D gene, but with no DNA this cannot be confirmed. The CDR3 contains 15 residues. Germline V lookup: CDR1 SQVTM, CDR2 ANQGSEA. CDR3 sequence reads: CSAEITGDPNYGYTF.

The chain joins TRBV29-1 to TRBJ1-1; TCRdb indicates TRBD1, and absent DNA this call remains unverified. CDR1 and CDR2 from the germline V gene are SQVTM and ANQGSEA. This CDR3 region has 12 residues. This CDR3 is CSAWGGSTEAFF.

The chain recombines TRBV7-6 with TRBJ2-3. CDR1 is SGHVS, CDR2 FNYEAQ, per germline. This CDR3 contains 13 residues. This chain's CDR3 is CASSIPSTDTQYF.

The CDR3 spells CASSHSGTSGGGEQFF. V and J are TRBV4-3 and TRBJ2-1; TCRdb selects TRBD2, and the lack of DNA leaves this call unchecked. Germline V gives CDR1 LGHNA, CDR2 YSLEER. The length of the CDR3 is 16 residues.

The CDR3 loop is CASSFPSDGDTQYF. The chain employs TRBV12-3 or TRBV12-4 and TRBJ2-3; as DNA is missing, the TRBD2 call by TCRdb cannot be tested. The CDR3 is 14 residues long.

The chain links TRBV10-3 to TRBJ2-7; TCRdb gives TRBD2 as the D gene, but with no DNA this cannot be confirmed. Germline V gene lookup returns CDR1 ENHRY and CDR2 SYGVKD. The CDR3 is 14 residues long. The CDR3 region is CAISEPRLAGEQYF.

The chain is built from TRBV7-9 and TRBJ1-5; TCRdb's D gene call, TRBD1, goes unchecked for lack of DNA. This CDR3 is 15 amino acids long. Germline CDR1 is SEHNR and CDR2 is FQNEAQ (reference sequence). The chain's CDR3 is CASSLATGGGQPQHF.

The chain combines TRBV25-1 with TRBJ2-2. CDR1 and CDR2 from the germline V gene are MGHDK and SYGVNS. CDR3 size: 17 residues. The CDR3 sequence: CASSEYLWGRNTGELFF.

V and J are TRBV29-1 and TRBJ2-7; without DNA, the TCRdb call of TRBD1 cannot be checked. The CDR3 contains 13 residues. Germline V CDR1 and CDR2: SQVTM, ANQGSEA. This CDR3 is CSVEEQGRYEQYF.

This chain joins TRBV25-1 and TRBJ2-1; TCRdb indicates TRBD2, and absent DNA this call remains unverified. This CDR3 spans 16 amino acids. Per germline, CDR1 MGHDK and CDR2 SYGVNS. Here the CDR3 reads CASSDSGGSSYNEQFF.

The chain uses TRBV5-1 and TRBJ2-5; no DNA is available, so the TRBD1 call from TCRdb remains unchecked. The CDR3 runs 15 residues. Per germline, CDR1 SGHRS and CDR2 YFSETQ. The CDR3 is CASSEDRGRKETQYF.

The V gene is TRBV6-2 or TRBV6-3, the J gene TRBJ2-1; TCRdb proposes TRBD1, but this gene call is untestable without DNA. There are 12 residues in the CDR3. Per the germline V gene, CDR1 is MNHEY and CDR2 is SVGEGT. CDR3 protein: CASSQGYNEQFF.

The chain joins TRBV6-2 or TRBV6-3 to TRBJ1-5. The CDR3 is 14 residues long. Germline V lookup: CDR1 MNHEY, CDR2 SVGEGT. The CDR3 loop is CASSSGLFNQPQHF.

V usage is TRBV7-8 and J usage is TRBJ1-1. Germline V gene lookup returns CDR1 SGHVS and CDR2 FQNEAQ. This CDR3 has 13 residues. The CDR3 protein is CASSPFQLTEAFF. Full variable domain (outside the CDR3, taken from reference TRBV7-8 and TRBJ1-1): GAGVSQSPRYKVAKRGQDVALRCDPISGHVSLFWYQQALGQGPEFLTYFQNEAQLDKSGLPSDRFFAERPEGSVSTLKIQRTQQEDSAVYLCASSPFQLTEAFFGQGTRLTVV.

V usage is TRBV7-9 and J usage is TRBJ1-1; TCRdb reports TRBD1, a call that lacks DNA to check it against. This CDR3 is 15 amino acids long. CDR1 is SEHNR and CDR2 is FQNEAQ in the germline V gene (reference sequence). CDR3 residues: CASSFRIGGNTEAFF. Combining the CDR3 with reference TRBV7-9 and TRBJ1-1 gives the whole variable domain DTGVSQNPRHKITKRGQNVTFRCDPISEHNRLYWYRQTLGQGPEFLTYFQNEAQLEKSRLLSDRFSAERPKGSFSTLEIQRTEQGDSAMYLCASSFRIGGNTEAFFGQGTRLTVV.

The chain joins TRBV9 to TRBJ2-1; TCRdb returns TRBD1, unconfirmable since there is no DNA. The CDR3 spans 17 residues. Germline lookup yields CDR1 SGDLS and CDR2 YYNGEE. The CDR3 reads CASSEGQGMVSYNEQFF.

This sequence joins TRBV4-3 and TRBJ2-2; TCRdb returns TRBD1, unconfirmable since there is no DNA. Germline lookup yields CDR1 LGHNA and CDR2 YSLEER. The CDR3 contains 15 residues. CDR3 region: CASSQDRKGQGVLFF.

The gene calls are TRBV5-4 and TRBJ2-7; the TCRdb D gene call, TRBD1, has no DNA to confirm it. Germline lookup yields CDR1 SGHNT and CDR2 YYREEE (reference sequence). This CDR3 contains 14 residues. The chain's CDR3 is CASSLGRGVYEQYF.

V gene TRBV20-1 combines with J gene TRBJ1-1. CDR1 and CDR2 (germline): DFQATT, SNEGSKA (reference sequence). The CDR3 has 14 residues. CDR3 protein: CSARPRGGMTEAFF.